The clone carrying this TCR beta chain was seen at least ten times. The antigen is not known. This entry belongs to a study of neurological immune-mediated disorders. Study results and caveats: The multiple sclerosis repertoire cluster was associated with no clinical or MRI feature. It was HTLV-1-associated myelopathy that showed the most TCR clonal expansion, while multiple sclerosis showed the least, falling below healthy controls.

The authors produced cDNA by 5'RACE using 10-nucleotide random UMIs. TCRdb redid the calling of the 5' RACE reads with MiXCR, one entry per CDR3 protein. The sample includes around 70,000 distinct CDR3 sequences, 4.5% to 6% of them seen just once. This CDR3 has 14 residues. The trim removed 2 bases at V and 4 bases at J, leaving 4 bases unmatched. CDR1 is DFQATT, CDR2 SNEGSKA, per germline (reference sequence). What was sequenced was PBMCs. This chain joins TRBV20-1 and TRBJ1-4, with 7 positions matching TRBD1. The sequence was obtained from a woman aged 70-85 years with multiple sclerosis. The CDR3 sequence: CSARYRDSNEKLFF. DNA for the CDR3: TGCAGTGCTAGATACCGGGACAGTAATGAAAAACTGTTTTTT.